These 28 T cell receptor beta chains share one sample of origin, sequenced in a study of shared clonotypes between healthy human individuals. TCRdb's copy holds only in-frame clones and misses some; the assay was immunoSEQ multiplex PCR. The sample consists of approximately 1.9 million clones, approximately 92% of them appearing once. In the naive CD8 group, cells lacked CD45RO and were positively selected for CCR7, so terminally differentiated effector memory CD45RA+ cells were left out. The sequencing sample was made of naive CD8+ T cells from PBMCs. The receptors were gathered from a young man in good health. Some clones in this sample may be carry-over from other donors' samples.

The sample holds one count of this clone. V and J are TRBV6-5 and TRBJ2-7; D is possibly TRBD1 or TRBD2 (5 bases each). This CDR3 comprises 16 residues. CDR1 MNHEY and CDR2 SVGAGI come from the germline V gene. Trimming took 0 bases from V and 2 from J, leaving 14 bases between them. This CDR3 reads CASSYSTGRLTYEQYF. The CDR3 DNA follows: TGTGCCAGCAGTTACTCGACGGGACGGCTTACCTACGAGCAGTACTTC.

The chain recombines TRBV25-1 with TRBJ1-4; possible D gene TRBD1, 5 bases. Germline V lookup: CDR1 MGHDK, CDR2 SYGVNS. This CDR3 contains 16 residues. Trimming stripped 2 bases from V and 2 bases from J, with 12 bases between. CDR3 sequence (DNA): TGTGCCAGCAGTGAAGCGTGGGGCTCCACTAATGAAAAACTGTTTTTT. Translated, it gives CASSEAWGSTNEKLFF.

The CDR3, as DNA: TGTGCCAGCAGCTTAGCGTCGGGGGGGATTTACGAGCAGTACTTC. This codes for CASSLASGGIYEQYF. V usage is TRBV7-2 and J usage is TRBJ2-7; TRBD2 aligns across 8 bases. CDR3 length: 15 amino acids. From germline, CDR1 is SGHTA and CDR2 FQGNSA. J gave up 4 bases and V 0 bases, and 5 bases lay outside the gene matches.

The CDR3 DNA reads TGTGCCAGCATCCCATGGGGGACAGGTAACACTGAAGCTTTCTTT. The encoded protein is CASIPWGTGNTEAFF. The chain uses TRBV7-9 and TRBJ1-1, with TRBD1 matching over 8 bases. Losses at the gene ends were 7 bases for V and 2 bases for J; bases not matched to a gene: 9. The CDR3 sequence is 15 residues long. Germline V gene sequence: CDR1 SEHNR, CDR2 FQNEAQ (reference sequence). Full variable domain (remainder filled in from reference TRBV7-9 and TRBJ1-1): DTGVSQNPRHKITKRGQNVTFRCDPISEHNRLYWYRQTLGQGPEFLTYFQNEAQLEKSRLLSDRFSAERPKGSFSTLEIQRTEQGDSAMYLCASIPWGTGNTEAFFGQGTRLTVV.

This chain joins TRBV19 and TRBJ2-3; 9 bases map to TRBD2. The CDR3 contains 15 residues. Trimming at V came to 5 bases and at J to 5 bases, leaving 8 bases not matched to a gene. Germline V lookup: CDR1 LNHDA, CDR2 SQIVND (reference sequence). The CDR3 region is CASSATSGLLDTQYF. The CDR3 DNA is TGTGCCAGTAGTGCGACTAGCGGCCTTTTAGATACGCAGTATTTT.

The gene calls are TRBV5-8 and TRBJ1-5, with D perhaps TRBD1 (5 bases). The CDR3 consists of 16 residues. Trimming took 0 bases from V and 3 from J, leaving 13 bases between them. The germline V gene has CDR1 SGHTS and CDR2 YDEGEE. CDR3 DNA: TGTGCCAGCAGCTTGGGGGGGGGATCCCCCAATCAGCCCCAGCATTTT. Protein sequence: CASSLGGGSPNQPQHF.

With regard to this clone: The limits of the CDR3 on the DNA are not certain, so only TCRdb's listed CDR3 is given. The chain combines TRBV27 with TRBJ2-2; TRBD1, the table's D call, lacks a check against the DNA. Germline V gene data show CDR1 as MNHEY and CDR2 as SMNVEV (reference sequence). The CDR3 totals 17 residues, both ends included. CDR3 protein: CASSFLAGALGTGELFF.

The J gene is TRBJ2-1, the V gene TRBV5-6; no reliable D call. CDR1 and CDR2 (germline): SGHDT, YYEEEE. There are 11 residues in the CDR3. V shed 0 bases and J shed 15 bases, with 10 bases lying between them. This CDR3 is CASSLGTDRFF. CDR3 nucleotides: TGTGCCAGCAGCTTGGGGACGGACCGGTTCTTC.

The chain carries TRBV7-9 and TRBJ2-1; the D call may be TRBD1 or TRBD2 (5 bases each). Deletions cut 4 bases from V and 7 bases from J, with 17 bases between. The CDR3 is 15 amino acids. Germline loops: CDR1 SEHNR, CDR2 FQNEAQ (reference sequence). The CDR3 DNA sequence: TGTGCCAGCAGCTCAACGTGGGGCGAGGGGAATGAGCAGTTCTTC. Protein: CASSSTWGEGNEQFF.

The chain is built from TRBV27 and TRBJ1-2; 7 bases line up with TRBD1. This CDR3 has 16 amino acids. Germline-derived CDR1 and CDR2 are MNHEY and SMNVEV (reference sequence). V dropped 10 bases and J dropped 5; count of bases not matched to a gene: 19. The CDR3 coding sequence is TGTGCCACCGCCGTCGTTCTAGGACAGGCGGATTATGGCTACACCTTC. Encoded protein: CATAVVLGQADYGYTF.

The gene calls are TRBV11-2 and TRBJ2-7; the match to TRBD2 covers 8 bases. Germline V CDR1 and CDR2: SGHAT, FQNNGV. Unmatched junction bases numbered 12, after V lost 6 bases and J lost 5 bases. The CDR3 contains 15 residues. CDR3 residues: CASSQAAGAEHEQYF. DNA of the CDR3: TGTGCCAGCAGTCAGGCAGCGGGGGCGGAACACGAGCAGTACTTC.

The CDR3 spells CASSLSGSLTYEQYF. The CDR3 DNA reads TGTGCCAGCAGCCTTAGCGGGAGCCTCACCTACGAGCAGTACTTC. This sequence joins TRBV9 and TRBJ2-7; 9 bases fit TRBD2. The CDR3 is 15 residues long. The germline CDR1 and CDR2 sequences are SGDLS and YYNGEE. J was trimmed by 2 bases and V by 4 bases; bases with no gene match: 7.

This clone was seen only once. The chain has TRBV6-1 and TRBJ2-5, with 7 nucleotides matching TRBD2. The CDR3 is 14 residues long. Germline lookup yields CDR1 MNHNS and CDR2 SASEGT. V lost 3 bases to trimming and J lost 9 bases; unmatched junction nucleotides: 10. DNA of the CDR3: TGTGCCAGCAGTGATATTAGCGGGCCGGAGCCCCAGTACTTC. Translated: CASSDISGPEPQYF.

The rearrangement joins TRBV28 to TRBJ2-7; tentatively, D is TRBD1 or TRBD2 (5 bases each). The germline CDR1 and CDR2 sequences are MDHEN and SYDVKM. The V gene lost 4 bases and the J gene lost 4 bases, with 20 bases spanning the gap. This CDR3 is 16 amino acids long. The CDR3 nucleotides read TGTGCCAGCAGTTGGTCCTCGGGGCCCGTAGTATACGAGCAGTACTTC. This translates into CASSWSSGPVVYEQYF. Combining the CDR3 with reference TRBV28 and TRBJ2-7 gives the whole variable domain DVKVTQSSRYLVKRTGEKVFLECVQDMDHENMFWYRQDPGLGLRLIYFSYDVKMKEKGDIPEGYSVSREKKERFSLILESASTNQTSMYLCASSWSSGPVVYEQYFGPGTRLTVT.

The chain joins TRBV7-9 to TRBJ2-7; 8 nucleotides match TRBD1. Unmatched junction bases numbered 8, after V lost 5 bases and J lost 5 bases. This CDR3 spans 14 amino acids. Germline CDR1 SEHNR, CDR2 FQNEAQ (reference sequence). The CDR3 DNA is TGTGCCAGCAGCCAGGGGGCGGAGGCCCACGAGCAGTACTTC. Its translation: CASSQGAEAHEQYF.

The chain combines TRBV5-1 with TRBJ1-2; no definite D call. CDR1 is SGHRS, CDR2 YFSETQ, per germline. Between the trimmed V and J ends, which lost 1 base and 6 bases, there was a span of 16 bases. The CDR3 loop spans 15 amino acids. The CDR3 DNA reads as TGCGCCAGCAGCTTGCCCCTTCGTAAGACGGATGGCTACACCTTC. Protein: CASSLPLRKTDGYTF.

V usage is TRBV27 and J usage is TRBJ2-1; TRBD2 matches at 14 bases. Losses at the gene ends were 3 bases for V and 4 bases for J; bases not matched to a gene: 2. In germline, CDR1 is MNHEY, CDR2 SMNVEV (reference sequence). The CDR3 is 16 amino acids. Here the CDR3 reads CASSLGTSGRYNEQFF. The DNA for the CDR3 is TGTGCCAGCAGTTTGGGGACTAGCGGGAGATACAATGAGCAGTTCTTC.

The chain recombines TRBV4-1 with TRBJ2-1; 15 nucleotides agree with TRBD2. J gave up 4 bases and V 0 bases, and 1 base lay outside the gene matches. The CDR3 runs 17 residues. Looked up from germline, CDR1 is MGHRA and CDR2 is YSYEKL. The CDR3 DNA is TGCGCCAGCAGCCAAGATGGACTAGCGGGAGGGTACAATGAGCAGTTCTTC. It codes for CASSQDGLAGGYNEQFF.

As for this clone: Other DNA sequences in this specimen translate into the identical CDR3. V and J are TRBV7-9 and TRBJ1-1; D is uncertain. The CDR3 has 13 residues. Germline V gives CDR1 SEHNR, CDR2 FQNEAQ (reference sequence). Trimming left V 6 bases short and J 1 base short, with 9 bases between. The CDR3 coding sequence is TGTGCCAGCAGGTACGAGGGGAACACTGAAGCTTTCTTT. Translated, it gives CASRYEGNTEAFF.

CDR3 sequence reads: CASSVSKDGPSYNEQFF. The CDR3 region has the DNA TGTGCCAGCAGCGTATCTAAGGACGGACCCTCCTACAATGAGCAGTTCTTC. The rearrangement links TRBV9 to TRBJ2-1; D is unclear. The CDR3 covers 17 residues. The V and J ends lost 1 base and 0 bases respectively, with 14 bases between them. Germline-derived CDR1 and CDR2 are SGDLS and YYNGEE.

In nucleotides, the CDR3 is TGTGCCAGTAGTATGACCCATAGATCTGGGGCCAACGTCCTGACTTTC. The encoded protein is CASSMTHRSGANVLTF. The chain employs TRBV19 and TRBJ2-6; no reliable D call. V was trimmed by 3 bases and J by 1 base, leaving 10 bases between them. CDR3 size: 16 residues. Germline V gene lookup returns CDR1 LNHDA and CDR2 SQIVND (reference sequence).

CDR3 nucleotide sequence: TGTGCCAGCAGCTCCTCCCCCAGACGACAGAGCTCTGGAAACACCATATATTTT. Amino acid sequence: CASSSSPRRQSSGNTIYF. This chain joins TRBV11-2 and TRBJ1-3; perhaps TRBD1 as D (5 bases). This CDR3 is 18 amino acids long. V was pared by 4 bases and J by 0 bases, with 19 bases between. CDR1 and CDR2 from the germline V gene are SGHAT and FQNNGV. Full variable domain (missing parts from reference TRBV11-2 and TRBJ1-3): EAGVAQSPRYKIIEKRQSVAFWCNPISGHATLYWYQQILGQGPKLLIQFQNNGVVDDSQLPKDRFSAERLKGVDSTLKIQPAKLEDSAVYLCASSSSPRRQSSGNTIYFGEGSWLTVV.

The V and J genes are TRBV28 and TRBJ2-1; D is uncertain. The CDR3 consists of 17 residues. Germline-derived CDR1 and CDR2 are MDHEN and SYDVKM. Trimming cost V 1 base and J 0 bases, with 13 bases left between them. The CDR3 reads CASSLLPVASSYNEQFF. The CDR3 DNA sequence: TGTGCCAGCAGTTTATTACCGGTGGCAAGCTCCTACAATGAGCAGTTCTTC.

This clone appeared a single time. The CDR3 loop reads CASKERGAWSQYF. For the CDR3, the DNA is TGTGCCAGCAAGGAGCGGGGCGCTTGGTCCCAGTACTTC. The J gene is TRBJ2-5, the V gene TRBV27; 7 nucleotides align to TRBD2. The length of the CDR3 is 13 residues. Germline CDR1 is MNHEY and CDR2 is SMNVEV (reference sequence). J lost 9 bases, V lost 7 bases, and 11 bases had no gene match.

The chain has TRBV4-3 and TRBJ2-3; TRBD1 aligns across 9 bases. The germline V gene has CDR1 LGHNA and CDR2 YSLEER. V was pared by 3 bases and J by 3 bases, with 4 bases of the junction left unmatched. There are 15 residues in the CDR3. The CDR3 bases are TGCGCCAGCAGCCACGGGACAGGGAGAACAGATACGCAGTATTTT. This encodes CASSHGTGRTDTQYF.

The gene calls are TRBV28 and TRBJ2-7; 9 bases match TRBD1. The CDR3 covers 16 residues. CDR1 and CDR2 from the germline V gene are MDHEN and SYDVKM. Trimming removed 5 bases from V and 0 bases from J; junction bases left unmatched: 8. The CDR3 nucleotides read TGTGCCAGCAGTGTCCCCGGGACAGGGAGCTCCTACGAGCAGTACTTC. This encodes CASSVPGTGSSYEQYF.

The chain couples TRBV27 to TRBJ1-1; a weak D match, TRBD1 (5 bases). V lost 5 bases to trimming and J lost 5 bases, with 18 bases between them. The CDR3 runs to 15 residues. Germline V lookup: CDR1 MNHEY, CDR2 SMNVEV (reference sequence). CDR3 sequence: CASSPLPAGWTEAFF. The CDR3 DNA sequence: TGTGCCAGCAGTCCGCTCCCCGCAGGGTGGACTGAAGCTTTCTTT.

The chain recombines TRBV7-8 with TRBJ1-1; D is uncertain. Germline V gene data show CDR1 as SGHVS and CDR2 as FQNEAQ. The germline V and J ends were trimmed by 4 bases and 0 bases, with 9 bases remaining between them. The CDR3 length is 14 residues. The CDR3 spells CASSSARVNTEAFF. The CDR3 DNA sequence: TGTGCCAGCAGCTCGGCAAGAGTGAACACTGAAGCTTTCTTT.